This note documents a single T cell receptor beta chain sequence. The target of this receptor is not known. No base qualities exist here, and no much larger clone lies one base off it. This sample was taken from a study of cytomegalovirus exposure and HLA in healthy donors (TCRdb year 2017). With respect to the entire study: In an earlier analysis of approximately 640 of the donors, less than 350 Gb of sequence data and 95 million to 130 million unique TCR beta sequences from roughly 180 million T cells were reported. An early release that covered about 640 HLA-typed donors contained 250 to 350 gigabases of sequencing data and 65 million to 100 million unique TCR sequences. Among the roughly 410 genotyped donors, 75% to 90% belonged to the genetic ancestry cluster associated with self-reported Caucasian donors. The study was designed to test whether signatures of past pathogen exposure could be identified by cataloging public T cell receptors. The T cell repertoires of 666 subjects were profiled by immunosequencing and related to cytomegalovirus serostatus. In addition to the first cohort of hundreds of subjects, a separate validation cohort of 120 different subjects was used. To predict cytomegalovirus infection status, the study combined high-throughput TCR immunosequencing, statistical association of individual TCRs with disease status, and machine learning. A later analysis re-examined previously published TCR beta repertoires from around 670 donors and added high-resolution HLA genotyping to investigate patterns of TCR occurrence. Rather than drawing on any new phenotypic data, the later analysis identified candidate immune exposures from TCR beta sequences and the way those sequences occurred across donors. To decide whether each TCR beta V gene segment behaved as functional or pseudogenic, an earlier analysis of some 600 of the donors relied on high-throughput TCR beta sequencing. Donor age, sex, ethnicity and CMV serostatus were compiled together with the repertoire data. A later genetic analysis used genome-wide SNP genotypes for about three fifths of the 666 donors, treating that subset as a discovery cohort. All discovery cohort repertoires had been generated on a single sequencing platform. HLA typing included class I and class II loci at four-digit resolution. The number of typed donors differed by locus: roughly 620-640 for A, B, C, DRB1 and DQB1; some 540 for DQA1; about 600 for DPA1; and some 470 for DPB1. Roughly five DR-DQ haplotypes were treated as single units for association and clustering because of strong linkage in the cohort. Among about 410 genotyped donors of the cohort, an average of around 250,000 unique TCR beta nucleotide sequences was sequenced per donor, of which about 18% were non-productive. Overall results and qualifications from the work: The study listed approximately 150 TCR beta chains as associated with cytomegalovirus. According to a later analysis, most CMV-associated TCR beta chains appeared to be HLA-restricted, and the HLA associations seemed to be driven largely by CMV exposure. V-gene and J-gene trimming of TCR beta chains was associated with a missense DCLRE1C variant in a later genetic analysis, and the association was replicated in an independent cohort. According to a later genetic analysis, donors in an Asian-associated ancestry cluster had fewer N-insertions in productive TCRs than the approximately 690-donor mean. A further reported finding was that TCR beta sequences accurately predicted the HLA-A and HLA-B alleles for most subjects in the first cohort. Correlated functional status among segregating V segments might reflect linkage disequilibrium, but an unknown experimental factor could not be ruled out. A later analysis associated 15,000 to 20,000 TCR beta sequences with specific HLA alleles at a false discovery rate of 0.05. Assigning TCR associations to individual alleles was difficult when HLA alleles, especially DR and DQ, strongly co-occurred. Because HLA typing was unavailable for some donors at each locus, only the typed subset was used in association tests. A cluster of highly shared sequence variants was judged likely to represent a technical artifact of the sequencing pipeline. In a later analysis, TCR association rates were found to vary across HLA loci, with the most associated TCRs seen for DRB1 alleles and the fewest for HLA-C alleles. CMV serostatus was the only immune exposure information available for the cohort. In a later analysis, HLA-associated TCR beta chains showed more clonal expansion and lower generation probabilities than non-associated chains that were equally common. In this cohort, only TCR beta chains were sequenced, and detectable features were limited by the absence of alpha or paired-chain data. Cytomegalovirus status was reported to be diagnosed by the classifier with high specificity and sensitivity in both the original and validation cohorts. A later analysis reported that several top co-occurrence clusters appeared linked to parvovirus B19, influenza, CMV and Epstein-Barr virus. The authors suggested that the approach could potentially be generalized to other disease states and immunological phenotypes. In vitro tests confirmed that a few of the cytomegalovirus-associated TCR beta chains recognize cytomegalovirus antigens. Broadly in line with IMGT annotations, most TCR beta V segments showed up in productive rearrangements about 87% or about 30% of the time in an earlier analysis of under 700 of the donors. Sequencing depth was assumed to be roughly uniform across donors in the presence/absence analyses, though that assumption may not hold. Across donors, most TCR sequences were observed very rarely, whereas some public TCRs were present in many individuals. Because counts were too low, roughly 16 rarely observed V segments, including chromosome 9 orphons, were excluded from the earlier analysis of under 650 of the donors. Because the 87-base-pair reads could not distinguish some IMGT-functional V segments, including TRBV6-2 and TRBV6-3, those segments were excluded.

The library was built by means of the immunoSEQ multiplex PCR assay. A mixture of 60 forward primers for TCR Vbeta segments and 13 reverse primers for TCR Jbeta segments was used in the multiplex PCR. The CDR3 region of rearranged TCR beta genes was amplified from genomic DNA by a multiplex PCR assay. The Illumina HiSeq System was used to sequence the amplified TCR beta libraries as 87-base-pair reads. In the authors' own workflow: Across the 500 to 700 repertoires, a later analysis counted roughly 84 million unique TCR beta chains, roughly 11 million of which were shared by at least two donors. Raw reads were error-corrected and collapsed into unique sequences with a nearest-neighbor algorithm that merged closely related sequences to remove PCR and sequencing errors. To assign V, D and J gene segments, CDR3 sequences were aligned to IMGT reference sequences. For a sequence to be retained, a match of at least six nucleotides was required to both a V gene segment and a J gene segment. Rearrangements were called productive when the CDR3 lacked stop codons and stayed in frame with V and J; all others were non-productive. Following IMGT convention, CDR3 was defined as the stretch from the second conserved V-encoded cysteine to the conserved J-encoded phenylalanine. The earlier analysis of some 600 of the donors excluded sequences that lacked an unambiguous match to a single V gene segment. In an earlier analysis of 587 of the donors, a V segment was called functional when productive rearrangements were above 56.7%, and segregating when the standard deviation between donors exceeded 5%. A statistical classification framework was developed to diagnose cytomegalovirus status using the catalog of TCR beta chain sequences. In a later analysis, V and J genes were assigned by comparing TCR nucleotide sequences against IMGT/GENE-DB human TR gene sequences. A later analysis assigned CDR3 sequences and most-parsimonious VDJ recombination scenarios with the TCRdist pipeline. A later analysis defined each TCR beta chain by its CDR3 amino acid sequence plus V-gene family, and excluded reads lacking a unique V-gene family. To address suspected cross-contamination and a sequencing artifact, a later analysis removed a few hundred highly shared, low-generation-probability nucleotide sequences. In a later analysis, a clonal expansion index for each public chain was calculated from normalized within-repertoire ranks of inferred template counts. Generation probabilities in a later analysis came from a VDJ recombination model fitted to out-of-frame rearrangements, and those results were checked against IGoR. In a later analysis, TCR-TCR, TCR-HLA and TCR-CMV co-occurrence was scored with hypergeometric tests, and a repertoire-size bias correction was applied to TCR pairs. In a later analysis, false discovery rates were estimated by permuting HLA or CMV assignments 20 times. A later analysis grouped co-occurring TCRs with DBSCAN, adding TCRdist sequence similarity when clustering within HLA-allele-positive subsets. Co-occurrence clustering excluded repertoires with fewer than 30,000 or more than 120,000 public chains, plus five with anomalous nucleotide sharing. TCRdb took over this immuneACCESS table, retaining in-frame rearrangements with V and J assigned. Such tables are incomplete; in checked studies, under half of the missing clones stem from an unresolved V gene, and the remainder is unexplained. That table supplies the V and J calls and clone size; D and trimming were determined from the DNA. The sample data list around 100,000 clones, and about 83% of these were observed just once. The ten biggest clones cover approximately 5.1% of the sample.

In total, approximately 700 healthy bone marrow donors made up the cohort. At the time of sampling, all cohort members were nominally healthy, though unrecorded immune exposures were likely present. The donor was CMV seropositive and was included in the group of 300 or so seropositive cohort members. A peripheral blood sample was provided by each donor, and peripheral blood mononuclear cells were used for TCR beta sequencing. Genomic DNA extraction from the blood cell samples was performed with the Qiagen DNeasy Blood Extraction Kit. The CDR3 starts with the cysteine, ends with the phenylalanine, and has 15 residues. Kept here is only the CDR3 DNA, which spans 45 bases and is read in frame from base 1. Reading the germline V gene (reference sequence) gives CDR1 GTSNPN and CDR2 SVGIG. The germline V end is reduced by 3 bases and the J end by 5 bases; junction bases left unmatched: 7.

The rearranged segments are TRBV30 and TRBJ2-1; the central 10 bases match TRBD1. The clonotype was recovered from a female donor in good health and CMV-seropositive. The sample taken for sequencing was PBMCs. The DNA is as follows: TGTGCCTGGAGGGGGGACAGGGGTAGCAACAATGAGCAGTTCTTC. This codes for CAWRGDRGSNNEQFF.